These T cell receptor beta chains were read from a single sample in a study of T cells in Graves' hyperthyroidism and ophthalmopathy. TCRdb recomputed calls from the multiplex PCR reads with MiXCR, one row per CDR3 protein. The top ten clones hold approximately 8.6% of a sample with about 290,000 distinct CDR3 sequences, about an eighth of them seen once. The sequenced material came from blood. The source is a woman in her 30s with Graves' hyperthyroidism that later progressed to Graves' ophthalmopathy. Each CDR3 is given with its conserved first and last residue. A D gene is named only where the DNA matches it firmly.

J gene | D gene | V gene | CDR3 length | CDR3 protein
TRBJ1-2 | - | TRBV11-3 | 17 | CASSFPEESTIHYGYTF
TRBJ2-5 | TRBD1 | TRBV19 | 14 | CASKHAGGLETQYF
TRBJ2-6 | - | TRBV28 | 12 | CASSPPSILLTF
TRBJ1-6 | TRBD1 | TRBV28 | 14 | CASSSRTGGSPLHF
TRBJ2-1 | - | TRBV20-1 | 11 | CSAGQSDEQFF
TRBJ2-7 | - | TRBV6-5 | 13 | CASSYHMRDEQYF
TRBJ2-7 | - | TRBV4-3 | 15 | CASSQPQPGPYEQYF
TRBJ1-1 | TRBD1 | TRBV30 | 15 | CAGVRGTGGITEAFF
TRBJ1-5 | TRBD1 | TRBV7-2 | 16 | CASSQSGTGLNQPQHF
TRBJ2-3 | TRBD1 | TRBV10-3 | 14 | CAISGTGATDTQYF
TRBJ1-2 | - | TRBV4-2 | 12 | CASSQGADGYTF
TRBJ2-1 | - | TRBV20-1 | 13 | CSARMAVGGEQFF
TRBJ2-3 | TRBD2 | TRBV20-1 | 13 | CSAPGLVGGTQYF
TRBJ2-1 | TRBD2 | TRBV19 | 15 | CASRIAGASYNEQFF
TRBJ1-5 | - | TRBV19 | 16 | CASSITGLVGNQPQHF
TRBJ1-1 | - | TRBV25-1 | 14 | CASRSWGENTEAFF
TRBJ2-7 | TRBD1 | TRBV20-1 | 13 | CSATRDRVYEQYF
TRBJ2-7 | TRBD2 | TRBV9 | 16 | CASGRTSGRSSYEQYF
TRBJ1-1 | - | TRBV24-1 | 13 | CATSDPGRGEAFF
TRBJ2-7 | - | TRBV6-2/TRBV6-3 | 14 | CASRLIATSYEQYF
TRBJ2-3 | TRBD2 | TRBV5-1 | 17 | CASSLAPAGGGTDTQYF
TRBJ2-7 | - | TRBV27 | 15 | CASSSGPPAAYEQYF
TRBJ2-7 | - | TRBV28 | 11 | CASVGLTEQYF
TRBJ2-2 | - | TRBV2 | 16 | CASRGFALTNTGELFF
TRBJ2-3 | - | TRBV4-3 | 13 | CASSQGGYDTQYF
TRBJ2-1 | - | TRBV5-8 | 18 | CASSPGTLAEGSYNEQFF
TRBJ2-7 | - | TRBV19 | 15 | CASSIQKLPGNEQYF
TRBJ2-3 | TRBD2 | TRBV6-1 | 15 | CASRATSGRPDTQYF
TRBJ1-2 | - | TRBV20-1 | 15 | CSAPTHLRLDYGYTF
TRBJ1-3 | - | TRBV2 | 12 | CASSEPLSSIYF
TRBJ2-7 | TRBD1 | TRBV29-1 | 13 | CSVDTRDSYEQYF
TRBJ2-3 | TRBD2 | TRBV6-1 | 15 | CATGTSGSLMRSQYF
TRBJ2-5 | - | TRBV5-8 | 13 | CASSLRSQRTQYF
TRBJ1-3 | - | TRBV4-1 | 16 | CASSQGQGNSGNTIYF
TRBJ2-2 | TRBD2 | TRBV4-3 | 17 | CASSQDSGTSGTGELFF